This T cell receptor beta chain was recovered during a study of blood T cell repertoires in COVID-19. Germline V gives CDR1 SQVTM, CDR2 ANQGSEA. This CDR3 contains 14 residues. V lost 6 bases and J lost 0, with 14 bases in between. Here immunoSEQ multiplex PCR was the method, and the copy in TCRdb shows in-frame clones only, minus some. The sample has 330,000 or so clones, more than 90% seen once. What was sequenced was PBMCs or T cells enriched from blood (not recorded which). The receptor was isolated from a woman aged 25-40 years who had recovered from COVID-19. The V and J genes are TRBV29-1 and TRBJ1-1; the D gene is possibly TRBD1 (5 bases). The CDR3 loop reads CSVFSTDMNTEAFF. The DNA for the CDR3 is TGCAGCGTCTTTTCGACAGATATGAACACTGAAGCTTTCTTT. The whole variable domain, remainder taken from reference TRBV29-1 and TRBJ1-1, is SAVISQKPSRDICQRGTSLTIQCQVDSQVTMMFWYRQQPGQSLTLIATANQGSEATYESGFVIDKFPISRPNLTFSTLTVSNMSPEDSSIYLCSVFSTDMNTEAFFGQGTRLTVV.